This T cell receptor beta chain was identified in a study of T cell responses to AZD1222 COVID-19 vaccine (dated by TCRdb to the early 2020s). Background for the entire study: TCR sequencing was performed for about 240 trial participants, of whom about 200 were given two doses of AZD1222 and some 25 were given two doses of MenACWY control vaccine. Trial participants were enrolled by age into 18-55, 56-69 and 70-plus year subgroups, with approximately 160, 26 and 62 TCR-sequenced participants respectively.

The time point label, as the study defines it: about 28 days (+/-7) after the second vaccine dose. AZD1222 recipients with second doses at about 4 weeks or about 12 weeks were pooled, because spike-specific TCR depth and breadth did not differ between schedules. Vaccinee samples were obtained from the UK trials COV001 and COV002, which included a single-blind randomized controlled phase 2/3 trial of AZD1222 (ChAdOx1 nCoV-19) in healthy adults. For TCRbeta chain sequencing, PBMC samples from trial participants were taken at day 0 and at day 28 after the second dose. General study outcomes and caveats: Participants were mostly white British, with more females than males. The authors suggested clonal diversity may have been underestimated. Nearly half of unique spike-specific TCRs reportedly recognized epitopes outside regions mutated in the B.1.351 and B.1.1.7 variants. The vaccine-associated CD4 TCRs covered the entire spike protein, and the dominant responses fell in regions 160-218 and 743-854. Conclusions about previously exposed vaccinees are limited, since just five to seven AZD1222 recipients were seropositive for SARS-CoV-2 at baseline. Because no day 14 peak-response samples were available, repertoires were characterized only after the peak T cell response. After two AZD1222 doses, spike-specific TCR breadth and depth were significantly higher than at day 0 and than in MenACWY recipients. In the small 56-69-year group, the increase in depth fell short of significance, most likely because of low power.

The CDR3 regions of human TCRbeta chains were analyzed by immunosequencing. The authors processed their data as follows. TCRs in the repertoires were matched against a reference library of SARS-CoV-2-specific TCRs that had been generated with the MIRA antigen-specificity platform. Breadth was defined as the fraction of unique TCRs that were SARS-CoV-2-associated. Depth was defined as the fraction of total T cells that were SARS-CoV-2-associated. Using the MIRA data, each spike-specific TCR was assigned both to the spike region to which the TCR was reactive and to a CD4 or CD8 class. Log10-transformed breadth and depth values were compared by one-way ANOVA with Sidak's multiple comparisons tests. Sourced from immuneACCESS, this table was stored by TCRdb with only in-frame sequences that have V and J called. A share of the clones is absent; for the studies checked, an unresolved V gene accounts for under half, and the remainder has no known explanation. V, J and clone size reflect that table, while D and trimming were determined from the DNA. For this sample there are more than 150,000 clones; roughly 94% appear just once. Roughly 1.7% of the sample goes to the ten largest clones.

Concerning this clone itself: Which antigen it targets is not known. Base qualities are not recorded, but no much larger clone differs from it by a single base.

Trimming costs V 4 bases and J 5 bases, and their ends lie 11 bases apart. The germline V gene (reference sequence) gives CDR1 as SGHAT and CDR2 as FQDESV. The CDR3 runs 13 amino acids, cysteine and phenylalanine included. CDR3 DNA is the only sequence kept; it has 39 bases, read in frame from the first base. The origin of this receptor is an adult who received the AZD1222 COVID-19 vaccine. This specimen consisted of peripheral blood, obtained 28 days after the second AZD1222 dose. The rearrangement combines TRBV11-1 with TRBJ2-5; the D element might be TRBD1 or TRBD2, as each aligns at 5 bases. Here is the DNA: TGTGCCAGCAGCTATAGCAGGGAGGAGACCCAGTACTTC. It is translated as CASSYSREETQYF. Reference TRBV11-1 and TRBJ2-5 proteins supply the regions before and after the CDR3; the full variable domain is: EAEVAQSPRYKITEKSQAVAFWCDPISGHATLYWYRQILGQGPELLVQFQDESVVDDSQLPKDRFSAERLKGVDSTLKIQPAELGDSAMYLCASSYSREETQYFGPGTRLLVL.